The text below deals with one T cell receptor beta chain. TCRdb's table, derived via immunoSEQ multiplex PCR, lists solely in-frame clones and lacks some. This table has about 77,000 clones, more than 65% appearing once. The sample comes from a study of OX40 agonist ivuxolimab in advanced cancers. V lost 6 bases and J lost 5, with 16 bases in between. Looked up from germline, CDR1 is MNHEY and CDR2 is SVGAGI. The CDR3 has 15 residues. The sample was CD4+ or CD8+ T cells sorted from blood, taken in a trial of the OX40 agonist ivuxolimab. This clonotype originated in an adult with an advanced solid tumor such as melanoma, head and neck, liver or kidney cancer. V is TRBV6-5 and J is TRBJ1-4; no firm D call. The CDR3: CASRTTDGRNEKLFF. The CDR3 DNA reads TGTGCCAGCAGAACTACGGACGGCAGAAATGAAAAACTGTTTTTT.